This TCR beta chain came from a study of blood T cell repertoires in COVID-19. Overall study context: COVID-19 samples from acute and convalescent phases originated in the United States, Italy and Spain.

The CDR3 spans 12 residues. The germline gives CDR1 SGHDT, CDR2 YYEEEE. V was shortened by 2 bases and J by 7 bases, with 7 bases between the two germline ends. Data came from immunoSEQ multiplex PCR; TCRdb stores just in-frame clones and leaves some out. The sample records 250,000 to 300,000 clones, approximately 85% being singletons. The chain recombines TRBV5-6 with TRBJ2-1; the D is unclear. Sequencing used peripheral blood. This clonotype was obtained from a woman in her seventies with acute or convalescent COVID-19. In DNA, the CDR3 is TGTGCCAGCAGCTTACGTAGAAATGAGCAGTTCTTC. This sequence encodes CASSLRRNEQFF.